This TCR beta chain derives from a study of resident and recirculating memory T cells in vitiligo. Study conclusions and caveats: Sequences differed between biopsy sites and patients, suggesting private specificity.

With 5 bases clipped from V and 4 bases from J, the junction kept 10 bases outside the gene matches. Looked up from germline, CDR1 is MNHNY and CDR2 is SVGAGI (reference sequence). The CDR3 loop spans 15 amino acids. TCRdb keeps only in-frame clones here, not all; method: immunoSEQ multiplex PCR. Among more than 70,000 clones, about 92% were seen once, and the ten largest hold more than 5%. On this clone itself: What it recognizes is unknown.

The receptor's source is a male donor with vitiligo. J is TRBJ2-7 and V is TRBV6-6, with 8 bases aligning to TRBD2. The sample taken for sequencing was blood. The CDR3 region is CASSPRLTGGYEQYF. The CDR3 DNA follows: TGTGCCAGCAGTCCACGGTTAACGGGAGGGTACGAGCAGTACTTC.